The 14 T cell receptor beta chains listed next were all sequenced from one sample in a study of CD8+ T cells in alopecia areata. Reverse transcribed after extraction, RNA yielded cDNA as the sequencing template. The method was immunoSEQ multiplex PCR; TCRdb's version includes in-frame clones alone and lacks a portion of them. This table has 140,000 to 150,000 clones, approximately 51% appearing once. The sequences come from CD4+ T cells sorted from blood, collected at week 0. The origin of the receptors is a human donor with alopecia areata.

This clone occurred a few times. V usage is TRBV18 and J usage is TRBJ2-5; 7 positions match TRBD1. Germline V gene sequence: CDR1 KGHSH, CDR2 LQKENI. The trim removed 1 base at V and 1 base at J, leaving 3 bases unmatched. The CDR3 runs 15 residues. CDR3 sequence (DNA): TGTGCCAGCTCACCACAGGCAGGGGGCCAAGAGACCCAGTACTTC. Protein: CASSPQAGGQETQYF.

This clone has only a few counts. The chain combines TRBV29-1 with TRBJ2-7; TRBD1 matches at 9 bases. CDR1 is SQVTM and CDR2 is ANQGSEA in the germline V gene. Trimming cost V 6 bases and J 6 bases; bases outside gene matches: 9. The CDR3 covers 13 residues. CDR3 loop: CSVRPGQGAEQYF. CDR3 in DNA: TGCAGCGTCCGTCCGGGACAGGGTGCCGAGCAGTACTTC.

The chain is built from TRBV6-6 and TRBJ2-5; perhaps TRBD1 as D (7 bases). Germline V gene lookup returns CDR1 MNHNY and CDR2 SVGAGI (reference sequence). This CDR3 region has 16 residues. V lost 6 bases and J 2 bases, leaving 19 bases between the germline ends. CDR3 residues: CASRTGGTAGQETQYF. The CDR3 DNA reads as TGTGCCAGCAGGACCGGCGGGACAGCGGGTCAAGAGACCCAGTACTTC.

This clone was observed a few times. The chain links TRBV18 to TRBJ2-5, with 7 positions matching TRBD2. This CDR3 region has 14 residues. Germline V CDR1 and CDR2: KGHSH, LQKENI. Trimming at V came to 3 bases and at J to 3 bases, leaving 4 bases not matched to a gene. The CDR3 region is CASSPTSGEETQYF. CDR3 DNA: TGTGCCAGCTCACCGACAAGCGGGGAAGAGACCCAGTACTTC. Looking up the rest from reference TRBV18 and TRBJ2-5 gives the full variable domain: NAGVMQNPRHLVRRRGQEARLRCSPMKGHSHVYWYRQLPEEGLKFMVYLQKENIIDESGMPKERFSAEFPKEGPSILRIQQVVRGDSAAYFCASSPTSGEETQYFGPGTRLLVL.

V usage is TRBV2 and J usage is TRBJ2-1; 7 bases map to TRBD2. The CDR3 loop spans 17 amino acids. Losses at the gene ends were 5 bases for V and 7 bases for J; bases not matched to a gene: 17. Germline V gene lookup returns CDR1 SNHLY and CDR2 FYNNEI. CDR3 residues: CASSPRRLRGRENEQFF. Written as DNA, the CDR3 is TGTGCCAGCAGTCCCCGACGGTTACGCGGGAGAGAGAATGAGCAGTTCTTC.

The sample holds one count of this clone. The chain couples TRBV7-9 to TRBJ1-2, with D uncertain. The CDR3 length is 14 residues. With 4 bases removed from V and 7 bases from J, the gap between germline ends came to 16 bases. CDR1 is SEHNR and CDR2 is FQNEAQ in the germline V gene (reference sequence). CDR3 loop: CASSYGSSPRGYTF. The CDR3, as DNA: TGTGCCAGCAGCTACGGGAGCTCTCCCCGTGGCTACACCTTC.

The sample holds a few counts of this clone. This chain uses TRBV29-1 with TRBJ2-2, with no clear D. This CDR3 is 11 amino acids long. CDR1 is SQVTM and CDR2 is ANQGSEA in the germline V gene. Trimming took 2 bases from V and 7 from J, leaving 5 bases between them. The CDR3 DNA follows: TGCAGCGTTGAAATTTTCGGGGAGCTGTTTTTT. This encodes CSVEIFGELFF.

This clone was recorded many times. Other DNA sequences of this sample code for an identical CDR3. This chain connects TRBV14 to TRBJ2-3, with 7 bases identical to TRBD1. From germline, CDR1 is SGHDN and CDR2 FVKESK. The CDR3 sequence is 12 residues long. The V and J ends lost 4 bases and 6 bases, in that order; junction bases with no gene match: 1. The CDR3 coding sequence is TGTGCCAGCAGCCTCAGGGGGGATACGCAGTATTTT. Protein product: CASSLRGDTQYF.

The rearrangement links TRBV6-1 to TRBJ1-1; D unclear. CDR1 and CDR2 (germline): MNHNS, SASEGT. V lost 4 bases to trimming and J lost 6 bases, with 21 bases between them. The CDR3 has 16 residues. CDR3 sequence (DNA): TGTGCCAGCAGTGGGGATGGAGGGTACTCTTCGCCTGAAGCTTTCTTT. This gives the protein CASSGDGGYSSPEAFF.

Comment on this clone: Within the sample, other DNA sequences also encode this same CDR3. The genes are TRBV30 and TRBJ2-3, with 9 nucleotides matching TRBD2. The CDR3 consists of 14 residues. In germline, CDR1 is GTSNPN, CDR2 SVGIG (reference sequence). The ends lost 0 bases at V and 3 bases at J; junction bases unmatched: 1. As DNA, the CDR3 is TGTGCCTGGAGTGTAGCGGGAGGAACAGATACGCAGTATTTT. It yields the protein CAWSVAGGTDTQYF.

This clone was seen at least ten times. This CDR3 is CASSPPGQGGEKLFF. In DNA, the CDR3 is TGTGCCAGCAGTCCGCCGGGACAGGGAGGAGAAAAACTGTTTTTT. The chain combines TRBV28 with TRBJ1-4; 9 bases align to TRBD1. Trimming removed 5 bases from V and 8 bases from J; junction bases left unmatched: 9. Germline CDR1 reads MDHEN; CDR2 reads SYDVKM. The CDR3 covers 15 residues.

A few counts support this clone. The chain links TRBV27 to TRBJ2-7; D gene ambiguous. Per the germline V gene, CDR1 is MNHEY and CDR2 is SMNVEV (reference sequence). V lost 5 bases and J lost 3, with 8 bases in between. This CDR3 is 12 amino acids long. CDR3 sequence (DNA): TGTGCCAGCAGTGACCTTAACTACGAGCAGTACTTC. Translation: CASSDLNYEQYF.

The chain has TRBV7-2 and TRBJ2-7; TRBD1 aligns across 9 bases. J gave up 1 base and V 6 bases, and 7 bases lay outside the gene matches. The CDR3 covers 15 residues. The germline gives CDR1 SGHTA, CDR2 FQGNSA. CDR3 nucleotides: TGTGCCAGCAGACTCAGACAGGGGGGTTCCTACGAGCAGTACTTC. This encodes CASRLRQGGSYEQYF.

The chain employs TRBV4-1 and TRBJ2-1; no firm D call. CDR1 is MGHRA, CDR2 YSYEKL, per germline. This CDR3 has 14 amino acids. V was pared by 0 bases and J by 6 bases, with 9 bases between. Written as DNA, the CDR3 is TGCGCCAGCAGCCAAGACGAAGGCCCCAATGAGCAGTTCTTC. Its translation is CASSQDEGPNEQFF.